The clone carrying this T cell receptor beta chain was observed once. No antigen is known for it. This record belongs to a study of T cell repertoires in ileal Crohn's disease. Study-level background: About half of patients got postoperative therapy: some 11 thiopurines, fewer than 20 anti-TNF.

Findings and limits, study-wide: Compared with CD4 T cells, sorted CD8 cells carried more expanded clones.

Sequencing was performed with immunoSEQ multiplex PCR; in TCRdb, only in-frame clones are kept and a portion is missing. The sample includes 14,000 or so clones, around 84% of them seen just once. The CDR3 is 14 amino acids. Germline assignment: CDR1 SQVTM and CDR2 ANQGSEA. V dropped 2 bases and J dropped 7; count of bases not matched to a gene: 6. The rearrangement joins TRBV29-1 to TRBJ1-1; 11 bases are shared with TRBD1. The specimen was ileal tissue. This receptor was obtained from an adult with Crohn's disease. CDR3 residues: CSVEIGQGAGEAFF. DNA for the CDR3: TGCAGCGTTGAAATCGGACAGGGGGCGGGTGAAGCTTTCTTT. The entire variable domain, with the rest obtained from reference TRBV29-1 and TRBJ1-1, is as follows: SAVISQKPSRDICQRGTSLTIQCQVDSQVTMMFWYRQQPGQSLTLIATANQGSEATYESGFVIDKFPISRPNLTFSTLTVSNMSPEDSSIYLCSVEIGQGAGEAFFGQGTRLTVV.